This record concerns one TCR beta chain sequence. Germline CDR1 is SEHNR and CDR2 is FQNEAQ (reference sequence). The J segment lost 7 bases and the V segment lost 8 bases, leaving 11 bases of the junction unmatched. The CDR3 totals 14 residues. How the authors handled the data: Nucleated cell number was recorded as an estimate derived from reference gene primer amplification. Profiled with immunoSEQ multiplex PCR; TCRdb holds only in-frame clones, not every one. The D gene and trimming were derived from the DNA, and the V and J assignments and clone size from that table. The sample includes 55,000 to 65,000 clones, around 79% of them seen just once. The sample belongs to a study of blood T cell repertoires in COVID-19.

This rearrangement joins TRBV7-9 to TRBJ2-1; 7 nucleotides align to TRBD1. Sequenced sample: peripheral blood. This sequence originates from a man aged 60 to 69 with acute or convalescent COVID-19. CDR3 coding DNA: TGTGCCAGCCGCGTGACAGGGCTCAATAATGAGCAGTTCTTC. It codes for CASRVTGLNNEQFF.